The rows below give T cell receptor beta chains drawn from one sample of a study of T cells in Graves' hyperthyroidism and ophthalmopathy. From the multiplex PCR reads, TCRdb called clonotypes with MiXCR, one entry per CDR3 protein. The sample contains about 410,000 distinct CDR3 sequences, approximately 14% of which appear only once. Sequencing used blood. These receptors were obtained from a man aged 18 to 30 with Graves' ophthalmopathy. Each CDR3 is given with its conserved first and last residue. D genes are given only for firm matches. Clone size is shown for a subset of rows, as once, few, many or a class of expanded clone.

D: .
J: TRBJ1-1
V: TRBV12-3/TRBV12-4
size: many
CDR3: CASTKGPLNTEAFF
DNA: TGTGCCAGCACAAAGGGGCCTTTGAACACTGAAGCTTTCTTT

D: TRBD2
J: TRBJ2-7
V: TRBV19
size: .
CDR3: CATARRGGNSYEQYF
DNA: TGTGCCACCGCGCGGAGGGGAGGGAACTCCTACGAGCAGTACTTC

D: .
J: TRBJ1-2
V: TRBV3-1
size: many
CDR3: CASSQVQNYGYTF
DNA: TGTGCCAGCAGCCAAGTTCAGAACTATGGCTACACCTTC

D: .
J: TRBJ1-1
V: TRBV30
size: many
CDR3: CAWSDWGNTEAFF
DNA: TGTGCCTGGAGTGATTGGGGGAACACTGAAGCTTTCTTT

D: TRBD2
J: TRBJ2-7
V: TRBV20-1
size: once
CDR3: CSARDWGLAGVYEQYF
DNA: TGCAGTGCTAGAGATTGGGGACTAGCGGGGGTCTACGAGCAGTACTTC

D: .
J: TRBJ1-6
V: TRBV27
size: .
CDR3: CASSSEGYGLNSPLHF
DNA: TGTGCCAGCAGTTCAGAGGGGTATGGGTTGAATTCACCCCTCCACTTT

D: TRBD2
J: TRBJ2-1
V: TRBV7-9
size: many
CDR3: CASSPSGGAPWDEQFF
DNA: TGTGCCAGCAGCCCAAGCGGGGGGGCCCCCTGGGATGAGCAGTTCTTC

D: TRBD2
J: TRBJ2-2
V: TRBV5-5
size: .
CDR3: CASSVTSGNTGELFF
DNA: TGCGCCAGCAGCGTGACTAGCGGGAACACCGGGGAGCTGTTTTTT

D: .
J: TRBJ2-2
V: TRBV12-3/TRBV12-4
size: .
CDR3: CASSFQLNTGELFF
DNA: TGTGCCAGCAGTTTTCAGCTAAACACCGGGGAGCTGTTTTTT

D: TRBD1
J: TRBJ2-4
V: TRBV11-3
size: many
CDR3: CASSYPGQFQNIQYF
DNA: TGTGCCAGCAGCTATCCGGGACAGTTCCAAAACATTCAGTACTTC

D: .
J: TRBJ2-7
V: TRBV24-1
size: many
CDR3: CAIGTGYEQYF
DNA: TGTGCCATTGGGACCGGCTACGAGCAGTACTTC

D: .
J: TRBJ2-3
V: TRBV4-1
size: .
CDR3: CASSQGGNTQYF
DNA: TGCGCCAGCAGCCAAGGAGGAAATACGCAGTATTTT

D: TRBD1
J: TRBJ2-7
V: TRBV27
size: .
CDR3: CASSWTGLGGEQYF
DNA: TGTGCCAGCAGTTGGACAGGGTTGGGGGGCGAGCAGTACTTC

D: .
J: TRBJ2-7
V: TRBV7-6
size: many
CDR3: CASSPAGGYSYEQYF
DNA: TGTGCCAGCAGCCCAGCCGGTGGCTACTCCTACGAGCAGTACTTC

D: TRBD1
J: TRBJ2-1
V: TRBV27
size: .
CDR3: CASTPGDRGDNEQFF
DNA: TGTGCCAGCACCCCCGGGGACAGGGGCGACAATGAGCAGTTCTTC

D: TRBD1
J: TRBJ2-5
V: TRBV9
size: many
CDR3: CASSVGGQLFQETQYF
DNA: TGTGCCAGCAGCGTAGGGGGACAGTTATTCCAAGAGACCCAGTACTTC

D: TRBD2
J: TRBJ2-7
V: TRBV27
size: few
CDR3: CASSLSIAGDDEQYF
DNA: TGTGCCAGCAGTTTATCAATAGCGGGAGACGACGAGCAGTACTTC

D: TRBD2
J: TRBJ2-5
V: TRBV7-9
size: .
CDR3: CASSAKAGEHQETQYF
DNA: TGTGCCAGCAGCGCCAAAGCGGGGGAGCACCAAGAGACCCAGTACTTC

D: .
J: TRBJ2-5
V: TRBV7-6
size: .
CDR3: CASDRGQGRGETQYF
DNA: TGTGCCAGCGACCGGGGTCAGGGGCGCGGGGAGACCCAGTACTTC

D: TRBD2
J: TRBJ2-3
V: TRBV4-1
size: .
CDR3: CASSAAGGEADTQYF
DNA: TGCGCCAGCAGCGCAGCGGGGGGGGAGGCAGATACGCAGTATTTT

D: TRBD1
J: TRBJ2-7
V: TRBV29-1
size: many
CDR3: CSVKALDRGRNEQYF
DNA: TGCAGCGTTAAGGCCCTCGACAGGGGTCGGAACGAGCAGTACTTC

D: .
J: TRBJ1-3
V: TRBV30
size: many
CDR3: CAWSPRLGESGNTIYF
DNA: TGTGCCTGGAGTCCACGGTTGGGGGAATCTGGAAACACCATATATTTT

D: .
J: TRBJ2-7
V: TRBV5-4
size: few
CDR3: CASAARLNLGEQYF
DNA: TGTGCCAGTGCAGCTCGGTTAAATCTAGGCGAGCAGTACTTC

D: .
J: TRBJ1-1
V: TRBV5-1
size: many
CDR3: CASSKRTPVNTEAFF
DNA: TGCGCCAGCAGCAAGCGGACCCCGGTGAACACTGAAGCTTTCTTT

D: .
J: TRBJ2-7
V: TRBV11-2
size: many
CDR3: CASSSRTWPYEQYF
DNA: TGTGCCAGCAGCTCCCGCACGTGGCCCTACGAGCAGTACTTC

D: .
J: TRBJ1-3
V: TRBV15
size: .
CDR3: CATSRDPSSGNTIYF
DNA: TGTGCCACCAGCAGAGATCCCAGCTCTGGAAACACCATATATTTT

D: .
J: TRBJ2-2
V: TRBV5-5
size: .
CDR3: CASRRDTGTGELFF
DNA: TGTGCCAGCAGACGGGACACGGGGACCGGGGAGCTGTTTTTT

D: .
J: TRBJ2-1
V: TRBV6-1
size: .
CDR3: CASSTPQGRVSEQFF
DNA: TGTGCCAGCAGTACCCCCCAGGGCAGGGTTAGTGAGCAGTTCTTC

D: .
J: TRBJ2-7
V: TRBV3-1
size: many
CDR3: CASSQLTTRGLAEQYF
DNA: TGTGCCAGCAGCCAGCTAACCACCCGGGGCCTAGCCGAGCAGTACTTC

D: .
J: TRBJ2-3
V: TRBV7-8
size: many
CDR3: CASSPRAVIYTDTQYF
DNA: TGTGCCAGCAGCCCCCGGGCGGTCATATACACAGATACGCAGTATTTT

D: .
J: TRBJ2-2
V: TRBV4-1
size: many
CDR3: CASSQPPLGHANTGELFF
DNA: TGCGCCAGCAGCCAACCTCCCCTAGGGCACGCGAACACCGGGGAGCTGTTTTTT

D: .
J: TRBJ1-1
V: TRBV4-1
size: many
CDR3: CASSQEPGDTEAFF
DNA: TGCGCCAGCAGCCAAGAACCAGGGGACACTGAAGCTTTCTTT

D: TRBD1
J: TRBJ2-3
V: TRBV5-6
size: many
CDR3: CASSLGQGGDTQYF
DNA: TGTGCCAGCAGCTTAGGACAGGGGGGAGATACGCAGTATTTT

D: TRBD1
J: TRBJ2-5
V: TRBV29-1
size: .
CDR3: CSVDRGLLQETQYF
DNA: TGCAGCGTCGACAGGGGCTTATTACAAGAGACCCAGTACTTC

D: TRBD2
J: TRBJ2-7
V: TRBV20-1
size: many
CDR3: CSARSGLASYEQYF
DNA: TGCAGTGCTAGATCCGGACTAGCCTCCTACGAGCAGTACTTC

D: TRBD1
J: TRBJ1-4
V: TRBV4-1
size: few
CDR3: CASSLRQGMVTNEKLFF
DNA: TGCGCCAGCAGCTTAAGACAGGGTATGGTAACTAATGAAAAACTGTTTTTT

D: TRBD1
J: TRBJ2-7
V: TRBV7-9
size: .
CDR3: CASSSGTGKSYEQYF
DNA: TGTGCCAGCAGCTCTGGGACAGGGAAATCCTACGAGCAGTACTTC

D: TRBD1
J: TRBJ1-2
V: TRBV13
size: few
CDR3: CASSEAHQGAGYGYTF
DNA: TGTGCCAGCAGCGAAGCCCACCAGGGGGCTGGGTATGGCTACACCTTC

D: TRBD1
J: TRBJ2-7
V: TRBV10-3
size: .
CDR3: CATRTGEGYEQYF
DNA: TGTGCCACCCGGACAGGCGAAGGGTACGAGCAGTACTTC

D: TRBD2
J: TRBJ2-1
V: TRBV12-5
size: many
CDR3: CASGFLLYPGGDNEQFF
DNA: TGTGCTAGTGGTTTCCTCCTCTACCCGGGGGGGGACAATGAGCAGTTCTTC

D: .
J: TRBJ1-1
V: TRBV19
size: .
CDR3: CASSGFRDTEAFF
DNA: TGTGCCAGTAGTGGATTCAGAGACACTGAAGCTTTCTTT

D: .
J: TRBJ2-7
V: TRBV5-1
size: few
CDR3: CASSISDPRETEQYF
DNA: TGCGCCAGCAGCATATCGGACCCACGAGAAACTGAGCAGTACTTC

D: TRBD2
J: TRBJ2-7
V: TRBV20-1
size: .
CDR3: CSARGLAGAGAYEQYF
DNA: TGCAGTGCCCGAGGACTAGCGGGGGCCGGGGCCTACGAGCAGTACTTC

D: TRBD1
J: TRBJ1-2
V: TRBV20-1
size: many
CDR3: CSARVETGGGYTF
DNA: TGCAGTGCTAGAGTAGAGACAGGGGGAGGCTACACCTTC

D: .
J: TRBJ1-1
V: TRBV6-1
size: .
CDR3: CASTELGATEAFF
DNA: TGTGCCAGCACCGAACTGGGTGCCACTGAAGCTTTCTTT

D: TRBD1
J: TRBJ2-1
V: TRBV12-3/TRBV12-4
size: few
CDR3: CASNYRATGVDEQFF
DNA: TGTGCCAGCAACTACCGGGCTACAGGGGTCGATGAGCAGTTCTTC

D: .
J: TRBJ1-1
V: TRBV5-1
size: .
CDR3: CASSFRIGGGTEAFF
DNA: TGCGCCAGCAGCTTTAGAATCGGCGGCGGCACTGAAGCTTTCTTT

D: .
J: TRBJ2-1
V: TRBV6-1
size: many
CDR3: CASSDPGAVYNEQFF
DNA: TGTGCCAGCAGTGATCCAGGGGCGGTCTACAATGAGCAGTTCTTC

D: .
J: TRBJ1-1
V: TRBV28
size: .
CDR3: CASSLSRISEAFF
DNA: TGTGCCAGCAGTTTATCCCGGATCTCTGAAGCTTTCTTT

D: .
J: TRBJ2-7
V: TRBV30
size: many
CDR3: CAWGGTYEQYF
DNA: TGTGCCTGGGGGGGGACCTACGAGCAGTACTTC

D: TRBD2
J: TRBJ2-1
V: TRBV20-1
size: .
CDR3: CSAPIAGGADEQFF
DNA: TGCAGTGCTCCCATTGCCGGGGGGGCAGATGAGCAGTTCTTC

D: TRBD1
J: TRBJ2-6
V: TRBV11-2
size: once
CDR3: CASSSGDRTSILTF
DNA: TGTGCCAGCAGCTCGGGGGACAGGACCAGCATCCTGACTTTC

D: .
J: TRBJ1-6
V: TRBV7-8
size: many
CDR3: CASSPSGSPLHF
DNA: TGTGCCAGCAGCCCCAGCGGATCACCCCTCCACTTT

D: .
J: TRBJ1-4
V: TRBV3-1
size: few
CDR3: CANSQEGTKNEKLFF
DNA: TGTGCCAACAGCCAAGAAGGGACCAAAAATGAAAAACTGTTTTTT

D: TRBD1
J: TRBJ2-2
V: TRBV6-1
size: many
CDR3: CASREPPGQGANTGELFF
DNA: TGTGCCAGCAGGGAACCCCCGGGACAGGGGGCGAACACCGGGGAGCTGTTTTTT